This T cell receptor beta chain was identified in a study of T cell responses to AZD1222 COVID-19 vaccine. Study outcomes and limitations: An increase in Spike-specific TCR breadth and depth was observed after two AZD1222 doses. The peak T cell response came first, and repertoires were sampled only after it. Most donors were white British and more were female, and clonal diversity was possibly underestimated. Among AZD1222 vaccinees, only five or six were seropositive at baseline.

The CDR3 extends over 15 amino acids. Trimming cost V 6 bases and J 3 bases, with 15 bases left between them. CDR1 and CDR2 (germline): KGHSY, FQNENV. Worth noting for this clone: Its target is not known.

TCRdb's copy holds only in-frame clones and misses some; the assay was immunoSEQ multiplex PCR. Seen here are 140,000 or so clones, roughly 94% observed once, and the top ten hold 1.5% to 2%. This sample comprised peripheral blood, obtained on day 0 of AZD1222 vaccination. This receptor was identified in an adult in good health. V and J are TRBV16 and TRBJ1-5, with no clear D. The CDR3 DNA is TGTGCCAGCAGGGGGTCCGGGGTGAACAATCAGCCCCAGCATTTT. Protein product: CASRGSGVNNQPQHF.